The present T cell receptor beta chain was sequenced within a study of blood T cell repertoires in COVID-19. CDR1 SGHVS and CDR2 FQNEAQ come from the germline V gene. This CDR3 is 15 amino acids long. J was trimmed by 3 bases and V by 6 bases; bases with no gene match: 6. Assay used: immunoSEQ multiplex PCR; TCRdb lists only in-frame clones, some missing. The sample has roughly 100,000 clones, approximately 85% seen once. The TCR sequence derives from a man aged 45-65 years with acute or convalescent COVID-19. Sequenced input: peripheral blood. V usage is TRBV7-8 and J usage is TRBJ2-3; TRBD1 matches 10 bases. The CDR3 spells CASRTGTGVTDTQYF. The CDR3 DNA sequence: TGTGCCAGCAGGACAGGGACAGGGGTGACAGATACGCAGTATTTT.